These 10 T cell receptor beta chains were all obtained from the same sample, sequenced in a study of cytomegalovirus exposure and HLA in healthy donors. The method was immunoSEQ multiplex PCR; TCRdb's version includes in-frame clones alone and lacks a portion of them. Among hundreds of thousands of clones listed, about 90% were seen once. Sequenced sample: PBMCs. The receptors originated from a man aged 18 to 35 in good health and CMV-seropositive.

The V and J genes are TRBV20-1 and TRBJ2-3; D ambiguous. The germline V and J ends were trimmed by 5 bases and 11 bases, with 8 bases remaining between them. The CDR3 sequence is 9 residues long. Germline V CDR1 and CDR2: DFQATT, SNEGSKA (reference sequence). The CDR3 region has the DNA TGCAGTGCTGACATTAGGCAGTATTTT. Translating gives CSADIRQYF.

The rearrangement uses TRBV30 and TRBJ2-5; 12 bases match TRBD2. V shed 3 bases, J shed 4 bases, and the junction held 6 bases outside the gene matches. CDR1 and CDR2 (germline): GTSNPN, SVGIG (reference sequence). CDR3 length: 15 amino acids. The CDR3 reads CAWSHTGLAGETQYF. The CDR3 DNA reads TGTGCCTGGAGCCACACGGGACTAGCGGGAGAGACCCAGTACTTC.

This sequence joins TRBV6-1 and TRBJ2-3, with 7 positions matching TRBD1. Germline CDR1 reads MNHNS; CDR2 reads SASEGT. The CDR3 covers 15 residues. Losses at the gene ends were 4 bases for V and 0 bases for J; bases not matched to a gene: 4. CDR3 in amino acids: CASSVGQISTDTQYF. The DNA for the CDR3 is TGTGCCAGCAGTGTGGGACAGATCAGCACAGATACGCAGTATTTT.

V gene TRBV29-1 combines with J gene TRBJ1-3, with 10 bases fitting TRBD1. Trimming at V came to 6 bases and at J to 2 bases, leaving 7 bases not matched to a gene. The CDR3 runs 15 residues. Germline values: CDR1 SQVTM, CDR2 ANQGSEA. The CDR3 DNA sequence: TGCAGCGTAGTCCGGGACAGGGGAACTGGAAACACCATATATTTT. Translating gives CSVVRDRGTGNTIYF.

V and J are TRBV20-1 and TRBJ2-7, with unresolved D. The germline V gene encodes CDR1 DFQATT and CDR2 SNEGSKA (reference sequence). Trimming took 1 base from V and 7 from J, leaving 8 bases between them. The CDR3 sequence is 11 residues long. CDR3 nucleotides: TGCAGTGCTAGAGCGAGTTCAGAGCAGTACTTC. It translates to CSARASSEQYF.

The chain uses TRBV5-1 and TRBJ1-1, with D maybe TRBD1 (5 bases). Germline CDR1 SGHRS, CDR2 YFSETQ. The CDR3 consists of 13 residues. The V and J ends lost 1 base and 4 bases respectively, with 8 bases between them. The CDR3 DNA reads as TGCGCCAGCAGCTTGCGAGGGGTCACTGAAGCTTTCTTT. Encoded protein: CASSLRGVTEAFF.

V gene TRBV5-1 combines with J gene TRBJ2-1; possibly TRBD1 or TRBD2 for D (5 bases each). V gave up 4 bases and J gave up 7 bases, with 12 bases separating them. The CDR3 has 13 amino acids. Germline CDR1 and CDR2: SGHRS and YFSETQ. The DNA for the CDR3 is TGCGCCAGCAGCCCAGGGACCGAGAATGAGCAGTTCTTC. It codes for CASSPGTENEQFF.

The chain joins TRBV4-3 to TRBJ2-1; 13 bases are shared with TRBD2. V trimming: 4 bases; J trimming: 4 bases; junction bases outside the gene matches: 1. Germline V lookup: CDR1 LGHNA, CDR2 YSLEER. The CDR3 is made up of 15 amino acids. Here the CDR3 DNA reads TGCGCCAGCAGCCTGGGACTAGCGGGATACAATGAGCAGTTCTTC. This encodes CASSLGLAGYNEQFF.

The chain uses TRBV18 and TRBJ1-2, with 9 bases identical to TRBD1. The germline CDR1 and CDR2 sequences are KGHSH and LQKENI. This CDR3 has 16 residues. Germline trimming cut 1 base from V and 3 bases from J; bases unmatched to any gene: 6. The CDR3 nucleotides read TGTGCCAGCTCACCACGGGGGACAGGGAATGACTATGGCTACACCTTC. Its protein product is CASSPRGTGNDYGYTF.

The rearrangement uses TRBV4-3 and TRBJ2-1; D is unclear. This CDR3 comprises 13 residues. V was pared by 0 bases and J by 5 bases, with 5 bases between. Per the germline V gene, CDR1 is LGHNA and CDR2 is YSLEER. CDR3 residues: CASSQERHNEQFF. The CDR3 DNA reads TGCGCCAGCAGCCAAGAACGGCACAATGAGCAGTTCTTC.